This T cell receptor beta chain was captured in a study of blood T cell repertoires in COVID-19. Background on the study: The United States, Italy and Spain were the sources of the acute and convalescent COVID-19 samples. In each case, the material was cDNA or gDNA derived from T cells, B-cell-depleted T cells, or PBMCs.

This clone was detected only a few times. CDR1 is SNHLY and CDR2 is FYNNEI in the germline V gene. With 6 bases removed from V and 4 bases from J, the gap between germline ends came to 12 bases. CDR3 length equals 13 residues. Original processing methods: Reference gene primer amplification gave nucleated cell count estimates. Using immunoSEQ multiplex PCR, the repertoire was profiled, and TCRdb retains in-frame clones only, with some absent. Clone size and V and J calls were adopted from that table, with D and trimming inferred from the DNA. Altogether more than 90,000 clones are present, roughly 71% being singletons, with the ten largest covering roughly a tenth.

The receptor's source is a woman at least 80 years old with acute or convalescent COVID-19. Sequenced: peripheral blood. J is TRBJ1-1 and V is TRBV2, with unresolved D. In DNA form, the CDR3 reads TGTGCCAGCAGCGTGGGTCGGGTCACTGAAGCTTTCTTT. It yields the protein CASSVGRVTEAFF.